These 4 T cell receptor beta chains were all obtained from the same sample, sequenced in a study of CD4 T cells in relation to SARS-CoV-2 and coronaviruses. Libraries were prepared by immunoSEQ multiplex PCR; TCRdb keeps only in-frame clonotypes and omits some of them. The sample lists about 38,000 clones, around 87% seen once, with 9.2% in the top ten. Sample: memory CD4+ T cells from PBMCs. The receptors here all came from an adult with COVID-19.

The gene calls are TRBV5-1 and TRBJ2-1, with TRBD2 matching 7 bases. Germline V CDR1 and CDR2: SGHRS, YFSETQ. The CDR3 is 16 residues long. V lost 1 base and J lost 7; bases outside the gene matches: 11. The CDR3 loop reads CASSLPGSGVKNEQFF. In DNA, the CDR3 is TGCGCCAGCAGCTTGCCAGGGAGCGGGGTTAAGAATGAGCAGTTCTTC.

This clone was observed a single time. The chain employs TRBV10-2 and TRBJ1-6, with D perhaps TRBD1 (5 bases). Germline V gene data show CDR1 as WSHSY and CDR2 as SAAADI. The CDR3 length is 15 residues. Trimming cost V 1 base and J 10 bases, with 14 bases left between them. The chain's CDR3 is CASSEWGVRGSPLHF. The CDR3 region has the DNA TGCGCCAGCAGTGAGTGGGGGGTTAGGGGCTCACCCCTCCACTTT.

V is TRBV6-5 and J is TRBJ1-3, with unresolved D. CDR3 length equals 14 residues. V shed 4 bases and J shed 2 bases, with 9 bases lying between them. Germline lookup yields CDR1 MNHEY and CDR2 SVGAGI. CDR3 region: CASSFGGPGNTIYF. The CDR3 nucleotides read TGTGCCAGCAGTTTCGGAGGGCCTGGAAACACCATATATTTT.

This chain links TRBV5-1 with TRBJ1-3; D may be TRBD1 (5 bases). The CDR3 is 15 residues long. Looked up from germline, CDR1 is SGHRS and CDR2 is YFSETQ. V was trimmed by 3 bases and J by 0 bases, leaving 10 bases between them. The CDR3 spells CASSSGDHSGNTIYF. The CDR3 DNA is TGCGCCAGCAGCTCTGGGGACCACTCTGGAAACACCATATATTTT. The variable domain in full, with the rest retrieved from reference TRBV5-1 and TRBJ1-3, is KAGVTQTPRYLIKTRGQQVTLSCSPISGHRSVSWYQQTPGQGLQFLFEYFSETQRNKGNFPGRFSGRQFSNSRSEMNVSTLELGDSALYLCASSSGDHSGNTIYFGEGSWLTVV.